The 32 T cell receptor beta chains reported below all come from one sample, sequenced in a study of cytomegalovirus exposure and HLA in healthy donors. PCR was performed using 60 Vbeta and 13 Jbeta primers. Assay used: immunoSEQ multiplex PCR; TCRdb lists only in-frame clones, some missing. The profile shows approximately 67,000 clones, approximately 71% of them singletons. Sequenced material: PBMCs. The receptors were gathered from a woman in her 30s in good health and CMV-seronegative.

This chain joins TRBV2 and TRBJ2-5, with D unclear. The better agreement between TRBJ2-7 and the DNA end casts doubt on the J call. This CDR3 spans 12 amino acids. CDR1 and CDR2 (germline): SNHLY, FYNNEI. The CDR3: CASSVTAYEQYF. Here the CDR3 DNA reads TGTGCCAGCAGTGTAACAGCCTACGAGCAGTACTTC.

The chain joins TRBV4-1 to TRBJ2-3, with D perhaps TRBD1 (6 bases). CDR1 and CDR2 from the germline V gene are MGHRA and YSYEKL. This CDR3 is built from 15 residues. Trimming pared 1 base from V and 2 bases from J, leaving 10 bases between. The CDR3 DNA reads TGCGCCAGCAGCCAAGTGGACAGCTCCACAGATACGCAGTATTTT. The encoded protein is CASSQVDSSTDTQYF.

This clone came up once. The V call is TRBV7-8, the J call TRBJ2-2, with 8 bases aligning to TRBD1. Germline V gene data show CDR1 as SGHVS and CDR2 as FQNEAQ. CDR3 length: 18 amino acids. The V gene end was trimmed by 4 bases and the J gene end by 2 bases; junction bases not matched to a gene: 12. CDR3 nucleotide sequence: TGTGCCAGCAGCTCCCTGGGCGGCGACAGGGGCAACACCGGGGAGCTGTTTTTT. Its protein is CASSSLGGDRGNTGELFF.

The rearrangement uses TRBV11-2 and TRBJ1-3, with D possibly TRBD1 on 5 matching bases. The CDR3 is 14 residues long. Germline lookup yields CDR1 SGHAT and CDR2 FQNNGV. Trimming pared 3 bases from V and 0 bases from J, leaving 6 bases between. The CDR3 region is CASSFDSSGNTIYF. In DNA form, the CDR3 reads TGTGCCAGCAGCTTCGACAGCTCTGGAAACACCATATATTTT.

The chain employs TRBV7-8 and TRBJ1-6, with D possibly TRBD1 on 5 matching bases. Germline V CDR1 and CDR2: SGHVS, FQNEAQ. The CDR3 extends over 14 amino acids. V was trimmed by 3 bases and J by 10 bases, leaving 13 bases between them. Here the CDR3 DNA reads TGTGCCAGCAGCTTGACCGGTCCAGGGTCACCCCTCCACTTT. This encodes CASSLTGPGSPLHF.

The CDR3, as DNA: TGTGCCAGCAGTTACGACCGGTCAGGCGGGGAAGCTTTCTTT. Its protein is CASSYDRSGGEAFF. The chain recombines TRBV13 with TRBJ1-1; D remains unclear. The CDR3 totals 14 residues. The germline V gene has CDR1 PRHDT and CDR2 FYEKMQ (reference sequence). V lost 6 bases and J 8 bases, leaving 19 bases between the germline ends.

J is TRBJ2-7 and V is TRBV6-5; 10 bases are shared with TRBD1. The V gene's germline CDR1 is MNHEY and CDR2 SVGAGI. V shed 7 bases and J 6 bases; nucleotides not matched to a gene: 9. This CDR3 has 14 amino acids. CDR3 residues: CASTSGTGVAEQYF. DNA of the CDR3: TGTGCCAGCACATCCGGGACAGGGGTCGCCGAGCAGTACTTC.

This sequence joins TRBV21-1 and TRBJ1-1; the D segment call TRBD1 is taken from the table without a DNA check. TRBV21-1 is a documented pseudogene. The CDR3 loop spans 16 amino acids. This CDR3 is CASSSRDREGSTEAFF. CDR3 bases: TGTGCCAGCAGCTCCCGGGACAGGGAGGGGAGCACTGAAGCTTTCTTT.

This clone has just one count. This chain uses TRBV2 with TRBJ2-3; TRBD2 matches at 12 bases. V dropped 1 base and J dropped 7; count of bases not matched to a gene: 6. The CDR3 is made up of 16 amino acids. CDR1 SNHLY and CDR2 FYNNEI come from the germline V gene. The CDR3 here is CASSEVRTSGANTQYF. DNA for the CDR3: TGTGCCAGCAGTGAAGTGAGGACTAGCGGGGCAAATACGCAGTATTTT.

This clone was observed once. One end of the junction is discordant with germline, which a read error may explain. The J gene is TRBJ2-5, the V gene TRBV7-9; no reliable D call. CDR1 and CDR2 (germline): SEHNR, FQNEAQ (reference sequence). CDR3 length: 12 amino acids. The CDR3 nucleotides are TGTTCCAGCAGTCCCCTCCAAGAGACCCAGTACTTC. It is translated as CSSSPLQETQYF.

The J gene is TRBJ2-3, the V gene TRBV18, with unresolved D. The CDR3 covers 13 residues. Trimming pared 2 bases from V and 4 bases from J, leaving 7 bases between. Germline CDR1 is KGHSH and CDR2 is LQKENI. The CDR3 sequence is CASSPGRADTQYF. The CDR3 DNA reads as TGTGCCAGCTCACCAGGGCGCGCAGATACGCAGTATTTT.

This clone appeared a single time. The CDR3 region has the DNA TGTGCCAGCAGCACCCCACTAGCGGGGGGGCGGGAGACCCAGTACTTC. This gives the protein CASSTPLAGGRETQYF. J is TRBJ2-5 and V is TRBV13, with 13 bases aligning to TRBD2. Germline V gene data show CDR1 as PRHDT and CDR2 as FYEKMQ (reference sequence). V dropped 5 bases and J dropped 5; count of bases not matched to a gene: 8. CDR3 size: 16 residues.

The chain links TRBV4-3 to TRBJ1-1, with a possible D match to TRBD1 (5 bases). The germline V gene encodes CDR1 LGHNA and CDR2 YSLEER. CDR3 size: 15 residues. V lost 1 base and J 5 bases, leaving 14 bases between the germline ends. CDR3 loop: CASSQGQTLGTEAFF. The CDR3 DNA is TGCGCCAGCAGCCAAGGACAGACCCTGGGGACTGAAGCTTTCTTT.

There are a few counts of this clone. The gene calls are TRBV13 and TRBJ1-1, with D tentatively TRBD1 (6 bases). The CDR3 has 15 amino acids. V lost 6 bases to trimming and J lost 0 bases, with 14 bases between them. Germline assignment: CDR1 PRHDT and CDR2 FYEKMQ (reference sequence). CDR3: CASRTGYFMNTEAFF. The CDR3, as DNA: TGTGCCAGCAGAACAGGGTATTTCATGAACACTGAAGCTTTCTTT.

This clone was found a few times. This CDR3 is CASSLAGGGYGYTF. Written as DNA, the CDR3 is TGTGCCAGCAGCTTAGCGGGAGGGGGCTATGGCTACACCTTC. The V and J genes are TRBV11-3 and TRBJ1-2; a possible D gene is TRBD1 (6 bases). From germline, CDR1 is SGHNT and CDR2 YENEEA. The germline V and J ends were trimmed by 1 base and 4 bases, with 10 bases remaining between them. There are 14 residues in the CDR3.

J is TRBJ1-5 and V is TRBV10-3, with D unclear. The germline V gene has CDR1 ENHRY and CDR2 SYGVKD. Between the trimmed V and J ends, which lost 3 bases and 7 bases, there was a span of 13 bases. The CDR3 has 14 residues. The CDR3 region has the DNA TGTGCCATCAGTGAAGCGGGTACCAGCCAGCCCCAGCATTTT. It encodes CAISEAGTSQPQHF.

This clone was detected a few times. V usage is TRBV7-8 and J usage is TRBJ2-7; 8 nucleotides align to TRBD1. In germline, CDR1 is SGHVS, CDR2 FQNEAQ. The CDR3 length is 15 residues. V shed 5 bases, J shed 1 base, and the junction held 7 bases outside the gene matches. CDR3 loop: CASSAGTGRSYEQYF. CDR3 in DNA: TGTGCCAGCAGCGCTGGGACAGGACGATCCTACGAGCAGTACTTC.

In nucleotides, the CDR3 is TGTGCCAGCAGCTTGGTACCCGGGACCTACAATGAGCAGTTCTTC. This translates into CASSLVPGTYNEQFF. V and J are TRBV5-6 and TRBJ2-1, with D possibly being TRBD2 (5 bases). The CDR3 is 15 amino acids. V lost 0 bases and J 2 bases, leaving 9 bases between the germline ends. Germline V gives CDR1 SGHDT, CDR2 YYEEEE. The entire variable domain, with the rest obtained from reference TRBV5-6 and TRBJ2-1, is as follows: DAGVTQSPTHLIKTRGQQVTLRCSPKSGHDTVSWYQQALGQGPQFIFQYYEEEERQRGNFPDRFSGHQFPNYSSELNVNALLLGDSALYLCASSLVPGTYNEQFFGPGTRLTVL.

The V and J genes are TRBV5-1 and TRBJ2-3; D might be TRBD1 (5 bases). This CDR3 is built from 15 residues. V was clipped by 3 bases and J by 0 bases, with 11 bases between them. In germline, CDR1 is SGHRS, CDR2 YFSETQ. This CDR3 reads CASSSRDSSTDTQYF. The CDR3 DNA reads TGCGCCAGCAGCTCCAGGGATTCTAGCACAGATACGCAGTATTTT.

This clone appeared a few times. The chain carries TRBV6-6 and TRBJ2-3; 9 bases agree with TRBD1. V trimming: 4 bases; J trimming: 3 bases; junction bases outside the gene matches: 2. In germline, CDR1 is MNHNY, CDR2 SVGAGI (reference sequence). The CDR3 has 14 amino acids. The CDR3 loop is CASSSGQGTDTQYF. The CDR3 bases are TGTGCCAGCAGTTCGGGACAGGGAACAGATACGCAGTATTTT.

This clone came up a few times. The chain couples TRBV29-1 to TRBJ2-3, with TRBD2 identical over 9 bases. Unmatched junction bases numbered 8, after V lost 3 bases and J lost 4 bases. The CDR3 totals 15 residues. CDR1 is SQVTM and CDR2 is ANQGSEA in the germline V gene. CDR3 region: CSVEILSGGSDTQYF. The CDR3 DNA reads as TGCAGCGTTGAGATTCTTAGCGGGGGCTCAGATACGCAGTATTTT.

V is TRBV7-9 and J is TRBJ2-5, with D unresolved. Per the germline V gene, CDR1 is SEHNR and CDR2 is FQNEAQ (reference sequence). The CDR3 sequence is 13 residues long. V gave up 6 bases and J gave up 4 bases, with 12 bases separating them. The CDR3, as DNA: TGTGCCAGCAGTCTTAGTTTCGTAGAGACCCAGTACTTC. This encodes CASSLSFVETQYF.

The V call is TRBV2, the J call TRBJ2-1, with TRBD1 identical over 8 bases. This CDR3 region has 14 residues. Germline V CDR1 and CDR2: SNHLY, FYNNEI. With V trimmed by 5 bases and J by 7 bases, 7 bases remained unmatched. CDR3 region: CASSTGQEVNEQFF. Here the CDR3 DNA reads TGTGCCAGCAGTACGGGACAGGAGGTGAATGAGCAGTTCTTC.

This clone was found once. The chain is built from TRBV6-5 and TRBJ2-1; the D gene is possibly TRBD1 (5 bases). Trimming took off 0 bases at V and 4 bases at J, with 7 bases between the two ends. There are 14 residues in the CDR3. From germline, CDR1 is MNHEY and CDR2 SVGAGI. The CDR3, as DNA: TGTGCCAGCAGTTACTCTGGGGCATACAATGAGCAGTTCTTC. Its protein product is CASSYSGAYNEQFF.

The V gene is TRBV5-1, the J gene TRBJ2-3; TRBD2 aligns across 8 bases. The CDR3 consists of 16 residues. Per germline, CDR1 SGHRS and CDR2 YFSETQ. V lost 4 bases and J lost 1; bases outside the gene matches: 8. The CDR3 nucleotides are TGCGCCAGCAGCGGAAGTAGCGGGGCCCGCACAGATACGCAGTATTTT. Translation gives CASSGSSGARTDTQYF.

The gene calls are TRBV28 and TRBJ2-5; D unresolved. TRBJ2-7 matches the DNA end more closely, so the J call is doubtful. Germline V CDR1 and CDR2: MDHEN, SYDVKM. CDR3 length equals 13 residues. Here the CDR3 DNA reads TGTGCCAGCAGGTATTCAGGTACCTACGAGCAGTACTTC. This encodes CASRYSGTYEQYF.

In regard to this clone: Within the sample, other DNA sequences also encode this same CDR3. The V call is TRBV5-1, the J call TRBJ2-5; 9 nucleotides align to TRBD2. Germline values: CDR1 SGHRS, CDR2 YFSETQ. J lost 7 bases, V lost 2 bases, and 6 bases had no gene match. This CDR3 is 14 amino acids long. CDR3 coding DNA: TGCGCCAGCAGCTTAGGCCTAGCGGGGAGGACCCAGTACTTC. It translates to CASSLGLAGRTQYF. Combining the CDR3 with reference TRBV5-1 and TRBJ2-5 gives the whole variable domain KAGVTQTPRYLIKTRGQQVTLSCSPISGHRSVSWYQQTPGQGLQFLFEYFSETQRNKGNFPGRFSGRQFSNSRSEMNVSTLELGDSALYLCASSLGLAGRTQYFGPGTRLLVL.

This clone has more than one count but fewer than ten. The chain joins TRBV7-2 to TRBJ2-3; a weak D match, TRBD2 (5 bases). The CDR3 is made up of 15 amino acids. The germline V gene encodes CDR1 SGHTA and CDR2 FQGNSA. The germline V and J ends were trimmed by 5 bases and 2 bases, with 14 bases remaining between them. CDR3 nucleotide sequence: TGTGCCAGCAGCGACGGAGGTGCTTACACAGATACGCAGTATTTT. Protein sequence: CASSDGGAYTDTQYF.

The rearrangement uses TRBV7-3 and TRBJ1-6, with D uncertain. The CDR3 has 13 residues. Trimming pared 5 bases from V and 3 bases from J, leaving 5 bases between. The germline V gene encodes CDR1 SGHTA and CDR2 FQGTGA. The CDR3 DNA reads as TGTGCCAGCAGCCAGAACTATAATTCACCCCTCCACTTT. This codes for CASSQNYNSPLHF.

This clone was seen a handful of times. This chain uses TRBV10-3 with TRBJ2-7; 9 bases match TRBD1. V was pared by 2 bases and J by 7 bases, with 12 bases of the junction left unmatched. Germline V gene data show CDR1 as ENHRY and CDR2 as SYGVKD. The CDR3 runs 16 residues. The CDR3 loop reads CAISEGNGTGRGEQYF. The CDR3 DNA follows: TGTGCCATCAGTGAGGGGAATGGGACAGGGAGGGGGGAGCAGTACTTC.

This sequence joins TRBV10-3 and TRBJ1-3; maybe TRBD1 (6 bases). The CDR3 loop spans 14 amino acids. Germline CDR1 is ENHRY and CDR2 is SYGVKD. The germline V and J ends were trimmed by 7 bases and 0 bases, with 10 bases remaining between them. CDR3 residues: CAIKDSLSGNTIYF. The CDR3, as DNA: TGTGCCATCAAGGACAGCCTCTCTGGAAACACCATATATTTT.

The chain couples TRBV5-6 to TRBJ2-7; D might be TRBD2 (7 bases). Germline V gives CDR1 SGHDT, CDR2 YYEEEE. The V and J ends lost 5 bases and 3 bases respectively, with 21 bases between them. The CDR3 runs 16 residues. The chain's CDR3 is CASSLILLGGLYEQYF. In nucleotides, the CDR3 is TGTGCCAGCAGTCTGATCCTCCTCGGGGGGCTCTACGAGCAGTACTTC.